This is a list of T cell receptor beta chains from one sample in a study of blood T cell repertoires in COVID-19. Method: immunoSEQ multiplex PCR; TCRdb's copy keeps in-frame clones and lacks some. The profile shows some 300,000 clones, 86% of them singletons. Sequences were obtained from peripheral blood. The origin of the receptors is a woman in her 70s with COVID-19, enrolled during active disease. Each CDR3 is given with its conserved first and last residue. A D gene is named only where the DNA matches it firmly. Clone size appears in some rows only: once, few, many, or a class for an expanded clone.

cdr3_aa cdr3_nt cdr3_length v_call d_call clone_size j_call
CASSYIRAGGGEQFF TGTGCCAGCAGTTACATTCGCGCAGGCGGCGGGGAGCAGTTCTTC 15 TRBV6-6 NA few TRBJ2-1
CASSHRGSADTQYF TGTGCCAGCAGTCACAGGGGTAGCGCAGATACGCAGTATTTT 14 TRBV27 TRBD1 NA TRBJ2-3
CASSLKTSGDMTSTDTQYF TGTGCCAGCAGCTTGAAGACTAGCGGGGATATGACTAGCACAGATACGCAGTATTTT 19 TRBV5-4 TRBD2 few TRBJ2-3
CASSLRGFGETQYF TGTGCCAGCAGCTTGCGGGGGTTCGGGGAGACCCAGTACTTC 14 TRBV13 TRBD2 NA TRBJ2-5
CASSPDRDTEAFF TGTGCCAGTAGTCCTGACAGAGACACTGAAGCTTTCTTT 13 TRBV19 NA NA TRBJ1-1
CASSPRPGLHVISGDTQYF TGTGCCAGCAGCCCCCGACCGGGACTCCATGTCATATCGGGAGATACGCAGTATTTT 19 TRBV7-6 NA few TRBJ2-3
CASSLAQYYNEQFF TGCGCCAGCAGCTTGGCGCAGTACTACAATGAGCAGTTCTTC 14 TRBV5-1 NA NA TRBJ2-1
CSVERTPGDTEAFF TGCAGCGTTGAGAGGACGCCGGGGGACACTGAAGCTTTCTTT 14 TRBV29-1 NA NA TRBJ1-1
CASSASSAGGYEQYF TGTGCCAGTAGTGCGTCCTCCGCGGGGGGTTACGAGCAGTACTTC 15 TRBV19 TRBD2 NA TRBJ2-7
CASTTGRNQPQHF TGTGCCAGCACAACGGGTCGCAATCAGCCCCAGCATTTT 13 TRBV2 NA NA TRBJ1-5
CASTVSGLNQPQHF TGTGCCAGCACCGTCTCAGGACTTAATCAGCCCCAGCATTTT 14 TRBV7-9 NA once TRBJ1-5
CAWSVDRGVEKLFF TGTGCCTGGAGTGTAGACAGGGGGGTCGAAAAACTGTTTTTT 14 TRBV30 TRBD1 once TRBJ1-4
CASSMDNSYEQYF TGCGCCAGCAGCATGGACAACTCCTACGAGCAGTACTTC 13 TRBV5-1 NA NA TRBJ2-7
CASSVGPGDQPQHF TGTGCCAGCAGCGTAGGCCCAGGGGATCAGCCCCAGCATTTT 14 TRBV9 NA once TRBJ1-5
CASSQSGPSSTDTQYF TGTGCCAGCAGCCAATCCGGTCCATCTAGCACAGATACGCAGTATTTT 16 TRBV3-1/TRBV3-2 NA NA TRBJ2-3
CASSSGTLISNYGYTF TGTGCCAGCAGCTCTGGGACTCTTATTTCTAACTATGGCTACACCTTC 16 TRBV5-8 NA NA TRBJ1-2
CASSLGGAIPTDTQYF TGTGCCAGCAGCTTAGGGGGAGCGATTCCCACAGATACGCAGTATTTT 16 TRBV7-9 NA NA TRBJ2-3
CASSQDRSVNYGYTF TGCGCCAGCAGCCAAGATCGATCAGTTAACTATGGCTACACCTTC 15 TRBV4-3 NA NA TRBJ1-2
CATSDPDRVEAFF TGTGCCACCAGTGACCCGGACAGGGTTGAAGCTTTCTTT 13 TRBV24-1 TRBD1 NA TRBJ1-1
CASSLGFGSSGANVLTF TGTGCCAGCAGCTTAGGTTTCGGGAGCTCTGGGGCCAACGTCCTGACTTTC 17 TRBV7-9 NA NA TRBJ2-6
CASSHLFRETNEKLFF TGCGCCAGCAGCCACCTCTTCAGGGAAACTAATGAAAAACTGTTTTTT 16 TRBV4-1 NA NA TRBJ1-4
CASSPLSGQRDIQYF TGTGCCAGCTCACCACTATCCGGACAGAGGGACATTCAGTACTTC 15 TRBV18 NA once TRBJ2-4
CASSLTGTAGNTIYF TGTGCCAGCTCGCTGACAGGGACTGCTGGAAACACCATATATTTT 15 TRBV18 TRBD1 few TRBJ1-3
CASSLAHMERGVYNEQFF TGTGCCAGCAGCTTAGCGCATATGGAGCGGGGGGTTTACAATGAGCAGTTCTTC 18 TRBV7-2 TRBD2 NA TRBJ2-1
CASSSLYEQYF TGTGCCAGCAGCTCCCTCTACGAGCAGTACTTC 11 TRBV11-2 NA once TRBJ2-7
CASSASSGSQPQHF TGCGCCAGCAGCGCTTCTTCAGGGTCGCAGCCCCAGCATTTT 14 TRBV5-1 NA NA TRBJ1-5
CAISEGVPYEQYF TGTGCCATCAGTGAAGGGGTCCCCTACGAGCAGTACTTC 13 TRBV10-3 NA NA TRBJ2-7
CASSGDGGFYEQYF TGTGCCAGCAGCGGGGACGGAGGGTTCTACGAGCAGTACTTC 14 TRBV2 NA NA TRBJ2-7
CASSFRGGTEAFF TGTGCCAGCAGTTTCAGGGGAGGGACTGAAGCTTTCTTT 13 TRBV21-1 NA NA TRBJ1-1
CASSLVGEAFF TGTGCCAGCAGCTTGGTCGGGGAAGCTTTCTTT 11 TRBV5-4 NA NA TRBJ1-1
CAISESIGGQPQHF TGTGCCATCAGTGAGTCTATCGGGGGGCAGCCCCAGCATTTT 14 TRBV10-3 NA NA TRBJ1-5
CASSSRGGRLNTEAFF TGTGCCAGCAGTTCAAGGGGGGGCAGGTTGAACACTGAAGCTTTCTTT 16 TRBV3-1/TRBV3-2 NA NA TRBJ1-1
CASSFTGQGAEAFF TGTGCCAGCAGTTTCACGGGACAGGGGGCTGAAGCTTTCTTT 14 TRBV2 TRBD1 NA TRBJ1-1
CASTSDEQYF TGTGCCAGCACCAGTGACGAGCAGTACTTC 10 TRBV7-6 NA NA TRBJ2-7
CASSLGWAAGDVDTQYF TGTGCCAGCAGCTTAGGGTGGGCGGCGGGGGATGTAGATACGCAGTATTTT 17 TRBV7-2 TRBD2 once TRBJ2-3
CASSYSGGAGDTQYF TGTGCCAGCAGCTATAGCGGGGGGGCCGGAGATACGCAGTATTTT 15 TRBV7-2 TRBD2 NA TRBJ2-3
CASSLDRGSYEQYF TGTGCCAGTTCTCTCGACAGGGGATCCTACGAGCAGTACTTC 14 TRBV19 TRBD1 NA TRBJ2-7
CASSPPGGPSDTQYF TGTGCCAGCAGCCCCCCGGGGGGGCCTTCAGATACGCAGTATTTT 15 TRBV7-9 TRBD2 NA TRBJ2-3
CASSLAGDGGSPLHF TGTGCCAGCAGCCTAGCGGGTGACGGAGGGTCACCCCTCCACTTT 15 TRBV27 NA NA TRBJ1-6